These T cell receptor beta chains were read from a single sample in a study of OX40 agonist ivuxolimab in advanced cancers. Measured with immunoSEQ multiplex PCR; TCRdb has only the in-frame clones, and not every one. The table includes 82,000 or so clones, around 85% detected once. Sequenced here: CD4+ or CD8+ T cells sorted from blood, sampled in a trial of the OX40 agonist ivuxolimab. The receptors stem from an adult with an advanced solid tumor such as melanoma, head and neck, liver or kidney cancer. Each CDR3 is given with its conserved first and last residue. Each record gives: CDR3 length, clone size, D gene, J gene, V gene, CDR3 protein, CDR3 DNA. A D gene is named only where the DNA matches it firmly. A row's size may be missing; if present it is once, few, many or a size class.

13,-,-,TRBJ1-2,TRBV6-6,CASSSGTEAWGTF,TGTGCCAGCAGTTCCGGGACGGAGGCCTGGGGCACCTTC
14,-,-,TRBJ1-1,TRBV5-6,CASRMGGGNTEAFF,TGTGCCAGCAGGATGGGGGGAGGGAACACTGAAGCTTTCTTT
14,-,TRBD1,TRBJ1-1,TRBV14,CASSPPFRGAEAFF,TGTGCCAGCAGCCCTCCGTTCAGGGGGGCTGAAGCTTTCTTT
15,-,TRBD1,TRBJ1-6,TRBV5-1,CASSPDRGFSSPLHF,TGCGCCAGCAGCCCGGACAGGGGGTTTAGTTCACCCCTCCACTTT
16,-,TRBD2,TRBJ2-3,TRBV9,CASSVQAGGLGDTQYF,TGTGCCAGCAGCGTCCAAGCGGGGGGGCTTGGGGATACGCAGTATTTT
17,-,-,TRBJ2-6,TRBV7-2,CASSVRGGHSGANVLTF,TGTGCCAGCAGCGTAAGGGGGGGGCACTCTGGGGCCAACGTCCTGACTTTC
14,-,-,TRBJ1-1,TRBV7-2,CASSFGAQNTEAFF,TGTGCCAGCAGCTTTGGGGCCCAGAACACTGAAGCTTTCTTT
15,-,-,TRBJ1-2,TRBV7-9,CASSLNTGTAYGYTF,TGTGCCAGCAGCTTAAATACCGGGACCGCCTATGGCTACACCTTC
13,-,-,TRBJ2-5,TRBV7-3,CASSFMYQETQYF,TGTGCCAGCAGCTTCATGTACCAAGAGACCCAGTACTTC
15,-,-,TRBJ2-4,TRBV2,CASSKRQNDPNIQYF,TGTGCCAGCAGCAAACGACAGAACGACCCAAACATTCAGTACTTC
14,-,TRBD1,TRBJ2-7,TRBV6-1,CASRGQGGSYEQYF,TGTGCCAGCAGGGGACAGGGAGGCTCCTACGAGCAGTACTTC
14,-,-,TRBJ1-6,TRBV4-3,CASSQRTIYSPLHF,TGCGCCAGCAGCCAAAGAACTATTTATTCACCCCTCCACTTT
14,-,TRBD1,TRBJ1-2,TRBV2,CASAPRQGLYGYTF,TGTGCCAGCGCTCCGAGACAGGGGCTCTATGGCTACACCTTC
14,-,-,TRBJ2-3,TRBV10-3,CATRAGTSTDTQYF,TGTGCCACACGGGCGGGTACTAGCACAGATACGCAGTATTTT
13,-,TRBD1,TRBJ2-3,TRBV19,CASSKNRGDTQYF,TGTGCCAGTAGTAAGAACAGGGGGGATACGCAGTATTTT
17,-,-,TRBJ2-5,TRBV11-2,CASSYPLAAEYQETQYF,TGTGCCAGCAGCTACCCTTTGGCCGCGGAGTACCAAGAGACCCAGTACTTC
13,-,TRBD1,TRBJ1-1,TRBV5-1,CASLGQGDTEAFF,TGCGCCAGCTTGGGACAGGGGGACACTGAAGCTTTCTTT
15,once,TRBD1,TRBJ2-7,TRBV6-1,CASVLGQPTPYEQYF,TGTGCCAGCGTCTTGGGACAGCCAACTCCCTACGAGCAGTACTTC
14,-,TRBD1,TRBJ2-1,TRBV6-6,CASSSGQGRNEQFF,TGTGCCAGCAGTTCGGGACAGGGTCGTAATGAGCAGTTCTTC
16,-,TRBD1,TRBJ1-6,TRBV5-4,CASSLPPGQINSPLHF,TGTGCCAGCAGTCTCCCACCGGGACAGATCAATTCACCCCTCCACTTT
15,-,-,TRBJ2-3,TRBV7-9,CASSRLDYRTDTQYF,TGTGCCAGCAGCCGACTGGACTACCGGACAGATACGCAGTATTTT
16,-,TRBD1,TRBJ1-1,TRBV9,CASSAHTGGVNTEAFF,TGTGCCAGCAGCGCACATACAGGGGGCGTGAACACTGAAGCTTTCTTT
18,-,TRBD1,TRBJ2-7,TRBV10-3,CAISESLVRTGKGREQYF,TGTGCCATCAGTGAGTCCCTCGTACGGACAGGGAAAGGACGCGAGCAGTACTTC
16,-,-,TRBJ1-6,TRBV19,CASRIRQDPWNSPLHF,TGTGCCAGTAGGATCCGACAGGACCCTTGGAATTCACCCCTCCACTTT
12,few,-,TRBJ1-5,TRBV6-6,CASSAHRESQHF,TGTGCCAGCAGTGCCCACAGGGAGTCCCAGCATTTT
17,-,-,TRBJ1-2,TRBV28,CASSSLMQIGRGDGYTF,TGTGCCAGCAGTTCCCTGATGCAGATTGGGAGAGGGGACGGCTACACCTTC
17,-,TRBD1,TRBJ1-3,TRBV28,CASSPSTGVISGNTIYF,TGTGCCAGCAGTCCATCAACAGGGGTAATCTCTGGAAACACCATATATTTT
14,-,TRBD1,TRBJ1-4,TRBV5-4,CASSRGQGEEKLFF,TGTGCCAGCAGCCGGGGGCAGGGGGAGGAAAAACTGTTTTTT
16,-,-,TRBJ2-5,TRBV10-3,CAIRGAEGANEETQYF,TGTGCCATCAGGGGGGCGGAGGGGGCTAACGAAGAGACCCAGTACTTC
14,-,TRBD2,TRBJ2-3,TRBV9,CASSQGLAGGRMYF,TGTGCCAGCAGTCAAGGACTAGCGGGGGGGCGTATGTATTTT
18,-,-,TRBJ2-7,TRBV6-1,CASSAQRGGTTKPYEQYF,TGTGCCAGCAGTGCACAAAGGGGGGGGACCACCAAACCCTACGAGCAGTACTTC
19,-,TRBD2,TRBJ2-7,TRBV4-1,CASSQELALAGERTYEQYF,TGCGCCAGCAGCCAAGAATTAGCACTAGCGGGGGAAAGAACCTACGAGCAGTACTTC
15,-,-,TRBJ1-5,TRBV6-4,CASGRQRMSNQPQHF,TGTGCCAGCGGTCGACAGAGAATGAGCAATCAGCCCCAGCATTTT
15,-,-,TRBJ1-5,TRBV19,CASSMDPSGNQPQHF,TGTGCCAGTAGTATGGACCCCAGCGGCAATCAGCCCCAGCATTTT
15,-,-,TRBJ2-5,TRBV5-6,CASSPRQLYQETQYF,TGTGCCAGCAGCCCCAGACAATTGTACCAAGAGACCCAGTACTTC
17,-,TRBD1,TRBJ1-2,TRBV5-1,CASSFLGQGVGNYGYTF,TGCGCCAGCAGCTTCTTGGGACAGGGGGTAGGGAACTATGGCTACACCTTC
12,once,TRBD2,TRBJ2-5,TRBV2,CAKGGFGETQYF,TGTGCCAAGGGAGGGTTTGGGGAGACCCAGTACTTC
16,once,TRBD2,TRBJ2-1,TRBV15,CATSPSGGGPYNEQFF,TGTGCCACCAGTCCTTCGGGAGGGGGACCCTACAATGAGCAGTTCTTC
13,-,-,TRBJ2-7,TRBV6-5,CASGRGAGHEQYF,TGTGCCAGTGGTAGGGGGGCTGGACACGAGCAGTACTTC
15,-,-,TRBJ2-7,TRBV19,CASSVGRGVSYEQYF,TGTGCCAGTAGTGTGGGCAGGGGAGTCTCCTACGAGCAGTACTTC
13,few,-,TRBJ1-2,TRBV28,CASSLDTYYGYTF,TGTGCCAGCAGTTTGGACACCTACTATGGCTACACCTTC
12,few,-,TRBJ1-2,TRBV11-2,CASRDGGYGYTF,TGTGCCAGCAGGGACGGGGGCTATGGCTACACCTTC
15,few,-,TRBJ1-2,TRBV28,CASSFEDRPGLGYTF,TGTGCCAGCAGTTTTGAAGACAGACCAGGGCTTGGCTACACCTTC
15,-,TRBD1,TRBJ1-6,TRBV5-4,CASSSGDRVASPLHF,TGTGCCAGCAGCTCGGGGGACAGAGTAGCTTCACCCCTCCACTTT
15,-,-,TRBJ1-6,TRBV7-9,CASSLGFSYNSPLHF,TGTGCCAGCAGCTTAGGGTTCTCCTATAATTCACCCCTCCACTTT
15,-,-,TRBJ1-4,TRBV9,CASSVAATANEKLFF,TGTGCCAGCAGCGTAGCTGCCACAGCGAATGAAAAACTGTTTTTT
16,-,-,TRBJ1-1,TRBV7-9,CASSIPSKSLRGEAFF,TGTGCCAGCAGCATCCCATCGAAGAGTTTAAGGGGTGAAGCTTTCTTT
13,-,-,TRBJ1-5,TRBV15,CATSRGGYQPQHF,TGTGCCACCAGCAGGGGAGGATATCAGCCCCAGCATTTT
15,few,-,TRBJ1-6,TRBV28,CASLSTGGYNSPLHF,TGTGCCAGCCTCTCTACAGGAGGCTATAATTCACCCCTCCACTTT
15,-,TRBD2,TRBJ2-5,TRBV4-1,CASSHSGGAGETQYF,TGCGCCAGCAGCCATAGCGGGGGGGCCGGAGAGACCCAGTACTTC